Following are 2 T cell receptor beta chains from one sample sequenced in a study of T cell responses to AZD1222 COVID-19 vaccine. Produced via immunoSEQ multiplex PCR; TCRdb's table is partial and in-frame only. The data contain roughly 100,000 clones, about 86% of them singletons. This sample comprised peripheral blood, obtained on day 0 of AZD1222 vaccination. The receptor source for this set is an adult in good health.

V is TRBV13 and J is TRBJ2-1, with 7 bases that match TRBD2. Trimming cost V 0 bases and J 4 bases; bases outside gene matches: 9. Germline V lookup: CDR1 PRHDT, CDR2 FYEKMQ (reference sequence). There are 17 residues in the CDR3. CDR3 residues: CASSLGGVAGTYNEQFF. In DNA form, the CDR3 reads TGTGCCAGCAGCTTAGGGGGAGTAGCGGGTACATACAATGAGCAGTTCTTC.

The rearrangement uses TRBV5-1 and TRBJ2-3, with D uncertain. CDR1 is SGHRS and CDR2 is YFSETQ in the germline V gene. The CDR3 has 15 residues. The V and J ends lost 0 bases and 6 bases respectively, with 14 bases between them. As DNA, the CDR3 is TGCGCCAGCAGCTTGGAGCCTCTAAATCGGGATACGCAGTATTTT. Translated: CASSLEPLNRDTQYF.